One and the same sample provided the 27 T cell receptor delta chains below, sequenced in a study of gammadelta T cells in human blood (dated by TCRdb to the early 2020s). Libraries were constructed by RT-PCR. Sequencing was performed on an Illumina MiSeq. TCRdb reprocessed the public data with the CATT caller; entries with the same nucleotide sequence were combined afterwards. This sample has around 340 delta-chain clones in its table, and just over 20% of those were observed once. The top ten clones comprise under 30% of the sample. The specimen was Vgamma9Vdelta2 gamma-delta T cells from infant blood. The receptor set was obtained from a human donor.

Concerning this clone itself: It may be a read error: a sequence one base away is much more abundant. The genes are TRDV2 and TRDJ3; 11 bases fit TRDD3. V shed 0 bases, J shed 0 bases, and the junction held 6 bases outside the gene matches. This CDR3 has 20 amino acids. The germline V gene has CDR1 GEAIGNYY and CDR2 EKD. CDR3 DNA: TGTGCCTGTGACACCGTACTGGGGGATATGAGCTCCTGGGACACCCGACAGATGTTTTTC. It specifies CACDTVLGDMSSWDTRQMFF.

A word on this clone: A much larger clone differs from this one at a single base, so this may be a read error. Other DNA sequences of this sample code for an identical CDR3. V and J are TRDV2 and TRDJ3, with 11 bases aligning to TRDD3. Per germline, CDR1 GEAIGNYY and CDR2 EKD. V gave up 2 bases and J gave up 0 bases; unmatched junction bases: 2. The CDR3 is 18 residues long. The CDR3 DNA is TGTGCCTGTGACATACTGGGGGATAGCTCCTGGGACACCCGACAGATGTTTTTC. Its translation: CACDILGDSSWDTRQMFF.

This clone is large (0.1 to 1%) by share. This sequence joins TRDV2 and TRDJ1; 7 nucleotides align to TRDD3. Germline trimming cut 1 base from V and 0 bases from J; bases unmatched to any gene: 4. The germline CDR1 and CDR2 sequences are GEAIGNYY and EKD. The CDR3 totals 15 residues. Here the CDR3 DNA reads TGTGCCTGTGACACGCTGGGGGTTTACACCGATAAACTCATCTTT. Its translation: CACDTLGVYTDKLIF.

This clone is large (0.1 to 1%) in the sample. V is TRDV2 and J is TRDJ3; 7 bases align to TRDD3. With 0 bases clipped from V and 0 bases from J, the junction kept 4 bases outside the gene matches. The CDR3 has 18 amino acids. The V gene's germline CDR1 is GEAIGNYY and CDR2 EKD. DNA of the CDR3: TGTGCCTGTGACACCGGGGGATGGAGCTCCTGGGACACCCGACAGATGTTTTTC. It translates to CACDTGGWSSWDTRQMFF.

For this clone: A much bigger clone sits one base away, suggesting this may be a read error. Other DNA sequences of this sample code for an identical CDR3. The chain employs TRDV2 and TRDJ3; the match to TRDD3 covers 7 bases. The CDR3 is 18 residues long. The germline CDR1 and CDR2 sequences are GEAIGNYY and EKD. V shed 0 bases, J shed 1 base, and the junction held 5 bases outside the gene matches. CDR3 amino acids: CACDTWGYGSWDTRQMFF. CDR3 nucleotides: TGTGCCTGTGACACCTGGGGATATGGGTCCTGGGACACCCGACAGATGTTTTTC.

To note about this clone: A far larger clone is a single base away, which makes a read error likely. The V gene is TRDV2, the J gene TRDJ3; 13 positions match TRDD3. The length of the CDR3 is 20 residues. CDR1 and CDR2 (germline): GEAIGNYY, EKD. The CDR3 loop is CACDKVLGDTRSWDTGQMFF. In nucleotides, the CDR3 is TGTGCCTGTGACAAAGTACTGGGGGATACGCGCTCCTGGGACACCGGACAGATGTTTTTC.

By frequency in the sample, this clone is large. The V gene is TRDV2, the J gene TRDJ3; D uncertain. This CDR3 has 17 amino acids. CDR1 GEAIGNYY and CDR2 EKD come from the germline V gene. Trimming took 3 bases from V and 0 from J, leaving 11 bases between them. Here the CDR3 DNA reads TGTGCCTGTGACGCCATACCTAGCTCCTGGGACACCCGACAGATGTTTTTC. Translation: CACDAIPSSWDTRQMFF.

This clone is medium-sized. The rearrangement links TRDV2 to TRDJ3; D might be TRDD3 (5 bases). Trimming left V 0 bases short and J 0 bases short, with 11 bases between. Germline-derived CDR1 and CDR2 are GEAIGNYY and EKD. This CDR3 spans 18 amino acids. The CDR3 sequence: CACDTGGASSWDTRQMFF. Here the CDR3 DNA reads TGTGCCTGTGACACCGGGGGGGCCAGCTCCTGGGACACCCGACAGATGTTTTTC.

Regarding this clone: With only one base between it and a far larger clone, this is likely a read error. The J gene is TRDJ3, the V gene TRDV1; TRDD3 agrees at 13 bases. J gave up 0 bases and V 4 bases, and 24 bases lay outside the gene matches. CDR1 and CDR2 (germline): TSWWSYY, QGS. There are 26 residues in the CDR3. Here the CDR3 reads CALGGICRLVFSTGGYVSWDTRQMFF. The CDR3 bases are TGTGCTCTTGGGGGAATATGTAGGTTGGTTTTCTCGACTGGGGGATACGTCTCCTGGGACACCCGACAGATGTTTTTC.

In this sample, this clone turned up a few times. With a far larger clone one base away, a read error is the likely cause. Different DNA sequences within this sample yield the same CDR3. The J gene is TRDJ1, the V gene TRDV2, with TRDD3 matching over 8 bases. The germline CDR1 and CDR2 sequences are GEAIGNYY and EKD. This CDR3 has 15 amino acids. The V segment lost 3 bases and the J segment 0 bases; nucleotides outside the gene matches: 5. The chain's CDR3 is CACDSLLGDTDKLIF. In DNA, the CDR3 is TGTGCCTGTGACTCCTTACTGGGGGACACCGATAAACTCATCTTT.

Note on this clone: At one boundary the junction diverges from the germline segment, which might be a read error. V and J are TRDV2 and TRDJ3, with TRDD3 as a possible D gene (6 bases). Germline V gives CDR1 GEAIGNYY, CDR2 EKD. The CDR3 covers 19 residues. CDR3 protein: CACYTVGGYGSWDTRQMFF. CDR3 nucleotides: TGTGCCTGTTACACCGTTGGGGGGTACGGGTCCTGGGACACCCGACAGATGTTTTTC.

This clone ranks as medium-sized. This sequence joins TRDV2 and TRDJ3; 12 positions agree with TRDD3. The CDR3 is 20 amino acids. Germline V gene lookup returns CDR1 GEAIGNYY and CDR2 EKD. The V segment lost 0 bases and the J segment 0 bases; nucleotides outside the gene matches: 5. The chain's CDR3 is CACDTVLGDTGSWDTRQMFF. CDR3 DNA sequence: TGTGCCTGTGACACCGTACTGGGGGATACAGGCTCCTGGGACACCCGACAGATGTTTTTC.

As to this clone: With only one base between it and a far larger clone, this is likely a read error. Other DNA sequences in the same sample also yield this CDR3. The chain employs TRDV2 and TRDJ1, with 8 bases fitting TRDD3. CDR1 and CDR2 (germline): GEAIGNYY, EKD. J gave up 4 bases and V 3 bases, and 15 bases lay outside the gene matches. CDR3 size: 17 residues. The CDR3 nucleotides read TGTGCCTGTGACCCACTTGTACTAGGGATACGTGGCGATAAACTCATCTTT. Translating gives CACDPLVLGIRGDKLIF.

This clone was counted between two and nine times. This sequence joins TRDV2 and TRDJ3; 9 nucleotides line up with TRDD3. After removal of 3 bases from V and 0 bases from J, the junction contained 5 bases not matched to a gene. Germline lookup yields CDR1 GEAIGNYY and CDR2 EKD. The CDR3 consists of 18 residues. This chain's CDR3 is CACDALGDSSWDTRQMFF. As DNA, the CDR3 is TGTGCCTGTGACGCACTGGGGGACAGCTCCTGGGACACCCGACAGATGTTTTTC.

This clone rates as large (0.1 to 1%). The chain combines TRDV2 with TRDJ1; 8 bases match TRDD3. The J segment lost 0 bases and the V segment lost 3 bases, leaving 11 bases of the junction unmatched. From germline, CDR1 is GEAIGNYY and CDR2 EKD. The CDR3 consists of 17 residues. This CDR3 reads CACDLTGGPQYTDKLIF. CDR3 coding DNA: TGTGCCTGTGACCTTACTGGGGGCCCTCAGTACACCGATAAACTCATCTTT.

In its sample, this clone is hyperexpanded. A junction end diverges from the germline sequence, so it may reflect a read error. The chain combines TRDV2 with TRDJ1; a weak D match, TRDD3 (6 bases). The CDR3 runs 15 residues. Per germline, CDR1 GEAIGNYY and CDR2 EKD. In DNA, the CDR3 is TGTGCCTGTTACACCGTTGGGGGGTACACCGATAAACTCATCTTT. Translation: CACYTVGGYTDKLIF.

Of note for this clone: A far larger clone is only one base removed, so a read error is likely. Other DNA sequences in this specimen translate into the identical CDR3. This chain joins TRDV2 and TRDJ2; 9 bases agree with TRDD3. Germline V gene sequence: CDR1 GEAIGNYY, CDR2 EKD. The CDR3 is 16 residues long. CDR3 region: CACDTVGDTLTAQLFF. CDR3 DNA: TGCGCCTGTGACACCGTGGGGGATACTTTGACAGCACAACTCTTCTTT.

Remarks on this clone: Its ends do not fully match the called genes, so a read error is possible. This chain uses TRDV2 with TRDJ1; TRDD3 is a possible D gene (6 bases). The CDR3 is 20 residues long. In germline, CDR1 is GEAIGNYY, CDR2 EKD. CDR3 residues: CASDTLPPYVGGTDTDKLIF. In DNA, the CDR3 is TGTGCCAGTGACACCCTCCCACCTTACGTGGGGGGCACTGACACCGATAAACTCATCTTT.

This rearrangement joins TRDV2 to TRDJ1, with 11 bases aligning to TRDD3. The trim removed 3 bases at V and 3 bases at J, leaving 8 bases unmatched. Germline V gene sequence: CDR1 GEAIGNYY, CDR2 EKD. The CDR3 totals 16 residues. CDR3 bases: TGTGCCTGTGACTCTTTACTGGGGGATATGTCCGATAAACTCATCTTT. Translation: CACDSLLGDMSDKLIF.

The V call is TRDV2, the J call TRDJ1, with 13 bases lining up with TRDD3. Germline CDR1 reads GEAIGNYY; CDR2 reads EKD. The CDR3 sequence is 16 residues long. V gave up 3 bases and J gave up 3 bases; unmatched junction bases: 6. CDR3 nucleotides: TGTGCCTGTGACTCTTTACTGGGGGATACGTCCGATAAACTCATCTTT. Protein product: CACDSLLGDTSDKLIF.

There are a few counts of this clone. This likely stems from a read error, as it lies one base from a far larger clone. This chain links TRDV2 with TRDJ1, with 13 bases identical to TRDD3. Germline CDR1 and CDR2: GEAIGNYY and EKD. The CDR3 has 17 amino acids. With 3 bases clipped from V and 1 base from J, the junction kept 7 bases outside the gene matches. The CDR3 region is CACDVLGDTRCTDKLIF. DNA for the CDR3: TGTGCCTGTGACGTACTGGGGGATACGAGGTGCACCGATAAACTCATCTTT.

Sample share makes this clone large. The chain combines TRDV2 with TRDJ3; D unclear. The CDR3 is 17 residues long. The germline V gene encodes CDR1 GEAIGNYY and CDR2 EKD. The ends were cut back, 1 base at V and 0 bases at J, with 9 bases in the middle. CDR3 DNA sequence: TGTGCCTGTGACACTTTCCAGAGCTCCTGGGACACCCGACAGATGTTTTTC. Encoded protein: CACDTFQSSWDTRQMFF.

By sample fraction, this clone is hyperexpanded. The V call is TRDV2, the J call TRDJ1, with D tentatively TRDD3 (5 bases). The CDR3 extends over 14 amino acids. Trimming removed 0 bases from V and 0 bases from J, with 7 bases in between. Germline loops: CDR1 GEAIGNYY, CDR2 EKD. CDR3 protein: CACDTWGNTDKLIF. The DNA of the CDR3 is TGTGCCTGTGACACCTGGGGCAACACCGATAAACTCATCTTT.

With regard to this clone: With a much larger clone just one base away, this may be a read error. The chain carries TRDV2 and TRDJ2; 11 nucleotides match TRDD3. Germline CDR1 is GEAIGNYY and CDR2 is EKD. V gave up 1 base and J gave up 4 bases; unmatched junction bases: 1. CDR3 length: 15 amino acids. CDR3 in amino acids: CACDTLGDTTAQLFF. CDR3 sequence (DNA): TGTGCCTGTGACACGCTGGGGGATACGACAGCACAACTCTTCTTT.

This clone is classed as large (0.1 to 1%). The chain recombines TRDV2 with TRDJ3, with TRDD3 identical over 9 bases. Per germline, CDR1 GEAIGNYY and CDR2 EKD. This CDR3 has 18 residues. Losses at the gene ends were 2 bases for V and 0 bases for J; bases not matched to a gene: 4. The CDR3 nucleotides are TGTGCCTGTGACAGTACTGGGGGAAACTCCTGGGACACCCGACAGATGTTTTTC. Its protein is CACDSTGGNSWDTRQMFF.

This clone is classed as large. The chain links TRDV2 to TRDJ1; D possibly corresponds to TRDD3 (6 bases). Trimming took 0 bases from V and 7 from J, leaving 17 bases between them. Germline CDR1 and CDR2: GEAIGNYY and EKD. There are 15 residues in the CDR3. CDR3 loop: CACDTVGLGAFKLIF. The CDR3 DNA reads TGTGCCTGTGACACCGTAGGACTGGGCGCCTTTAAACTCATCTTT.

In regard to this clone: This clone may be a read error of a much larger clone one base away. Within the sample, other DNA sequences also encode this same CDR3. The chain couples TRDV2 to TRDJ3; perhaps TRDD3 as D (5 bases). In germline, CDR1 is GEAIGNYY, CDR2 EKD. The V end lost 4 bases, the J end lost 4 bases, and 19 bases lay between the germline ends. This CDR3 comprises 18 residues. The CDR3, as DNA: TGTGCCTGTGATCCCGTGGGCGATACTTGGTGGGACACCCGACAGATGTTTTTC. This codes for CACDPVGDTWWDTRQMFF.